This TCR beta chain was profiled in a study of technical replicates of blood from several donors. Germline CDR1 and CDR2: SGDLS and YYNGEE. V dropped 4 bases and J dropped 0; count of bases not matched to a gene: 12. The CDR3 contains 17 residues. Profiling relied on immunoSEQ multiplex PCR, and the TCRdb table lists in-frame clones only, not all of them. The table records around 63,000 clones, 98% of them present only once. The gene calls are TRBV9 and TRBJ1-2; 7 nucleotides line up with TRBD1. The sample taken for sequencing was T cells isolated from PBMCs. The TCR originated in a human donor in good health. In DNA, the CDR3 is TGTGCCAGCAGCCTCCGGACCGACAGGGTATCTAACTATGGCTACACCTTC. It yields the protein CASSLRTDRVSNYGYTF. Based on the CDR3 plus reference TRBV9 and TRBJ1-2, the full variable domain is DSGVTQTPKHLITATGQRVTLRCSPRSGDLSVYWYQQSLDQGLQFLIQYYNGEERAKGNILERFSAQQFPDLHSELNLSSLELGDSALYFCASSLRTDRVSNYGYTFGSGTRLTVV.